The source of this T cell receptor beta chain is a study of tumor-infiltrating lymphocytes in localized non-small cell lung cancer. Study overall: Patients included smokers and never-smokers with various histologies, some sampled after neoadjuvant chemotherapy.

Whole-study findings and limits: Not all patients were TCR sequenced, owing to tissue quantity. Different pieces of the same tissue went to different assays, confounding technical variation with intratumor heterogeneity.

This CDR3 has 15 residues. Trimming shortened V by 4 bases and J by 6 bases, and 16 bases separated the two germline ends. CDR1 is MDHEN and CDR2 is SYDVKM in the germline V gene. A word on this clone: Its antigen is unidentified.

Clones were sequenced by immunoSEQ multiplex PCR, and TCRdb holds only the in-frame ones, with some missing. The sample records 7,000 to 8,500 clones, around 79% being singletons. This receptor was obtained from a human donor with non-small cell lung cancer. J is TRBJ1-5 and V is TRBV28; a weak D match, TRBD1 (6 bases). The material sequenced was uninvolved lung tissue not adjacent to the tumor. The chain's CDR3 is CASSSPAGGTQPQHF. The CDR3 nucleotides are TGTGCCAGCAGTTCCCCGGCCGGGGGCACTCAGCCCCAGCATTTT.